Following are 4 T cell receptor beta chains from one sample sequenced in a study of T cell responses to AZD1222 COVID-19 vaccine. TCRdb's table, derived via immunoSEQ multiplex PCR, lists solely in-frame clones and lacks some. The data contain about 120,000 clones, over 70% of them singletons. Source: peripheral blood, taken on day 0 of AZD1222 vaccination. The receptors originated from an adult in good health.

The CDR3 reads CASSRTIPSYEQYF. DNA for the CDR3: TGTGCCAGCAGTCGGACTATCCCCTCCTACGAGCAGTACTTC. J is TRBJ2-7 and V is TRBV6-6; perhaps TRBD2 as D (6 bases). V dropped 5 bases and J dropped 0 bases, with 11 bases sitting between them. The CDR3 is 14 amino acids. Germline lookup yields CDR1 MNHNY and CDR2 SVGAGI (reference sequence).

The chain combines TRBV6-5 with TRBJ1-5; weak D call: TRBD1 (6 bases). The germline gives CDR1 MNHEY, CDR2 SVGAGI. V shed 7 bases and J shed 5 bases, with 15 bases lying between them. The CDR3 totals 14 residues. CDR3 residues: CASTQQGGHQPQHF. CDR3 DNA: TGTGCCAGCACACAACAGGGAGGGCATCAGCCCCAGCATTTT.

This rearrangement joins TRBV2 to TRBJ2-3; D might be TRBD1 (6 bases). In germline, CDR1 is SNHLY, CDR2 FYNNEI. Deletions cut 6 bases from V and 1 base from J, with 14 bases between. There are 15 residues in the CDR3. This CDR3 is CASSARGQGTDTQYF. DNA of the CDR3: TGTGCCAGCAGCGCCAGGGGCCAGGGCACAGATACGCAGTATTTT. Full variable domain (rest looked up from reference TRBV2 and TRBJ2-3): EPEVTQTPSHQVTQMGQEVILRCVPISNHLYFYWYRQILGQKVEFLVSFYNNEISEKSEIFDDQFSVERPDGSNFTLKIRSTKLEDSAMYFCASSARGQGTDTQYFGPGTRLTVL.

This chain joins TRBV2 and TRBJ2-7; 8 bases line up with TRBD1. CDR3 size: 13 residues. V trimming: 4 bases; J trimming: 2 bases; junction bases outside the gene matches: 1. Per germline, CDR1 SNHLY and CDR2 FYNNEI. This CDR3 reads CASSGQGTYEQYF. The CDR3, as DNA: TGTGCCAGCAGTGGACAGGGGACCTACGAGCAGTACTTC.